Ten or more counts support the clone carrying this TCR beta chain. What it binds is not known. This sample is drawn from a study of regulatory T cells in long-lasting Graves disease. The junction had 6 bases not matched to a gene; V was cut back by 4 bases and J by 1 base. Looked up from germline, CDR1 is SGHAT and CDR2 is FQNNGV. The CDR3 consists of 15 residues. Study-level points and caveats: Patients with persistent Graves' had lower TCR diversity than newly diagnosed patients. Persistent disease preferred TRBV28, TRBJ1-2 and TRBJ2-5; new disease, TRBV20-1 and TRBJ2-1.

Library construction for TCR beta used iRepertoire HTBI primers and Arm-PCR of CDR3 regions. TCRdb recomputed calls from the multiplex PCR reads with MiXCR, one row per CDR3 protein. The sample has 310,000 or so distinct CDR3 sequences; around 19% are singletons. Time point given: persistent/refractory GD, antithyroid drugs over 5 years with positive TRAb. Isolated PBMC RNA provided the starting material for the TCR library. Approximately 8.9-milliliter peripheral blood samples went into EDTA tubes. The sequences come from peripheral blood mononuclear cells (PBMCs), collected when the disease was refractory, from a patient treated with antithyroid drugs. The receptor's source is a female donor with Graves disease. The V call is TRBV11-2, the J call TRBJ2-7; 8 nucleotides agree with TRBD1. The CDR3 DNA sequence: TGTGCCAGCAGCTCAGGGGGCGGGATATCCTACGAGCAGTACTTC. This gives the protein CASSSGGGISYEQYF.